Shown below are 29 T cell receptor beta chains from a single sample sequenced in a study of blood T cell repertoires in COVID-19. Sequenced by immunoSEQ multiplex PCR; TCRdb stores in-frame clones only, minus some. The data show about 130,000 clones, with 86% seen just once and roughly 5.4% held by the top ten. Sequencing used peripheral blood. Receptor source: a human donor in a cohort sampled during active COVID-19.

This sequence joins TRBV29-1 and TRBJ2-3, with 9 bases fitting TRBD2. The CDR3 runs 14 residues. CDR1 SQVTM and CDR2 ANQGSEA come from the germline V gene. J was trimmed by 6 bases and V by 3 bases; bases with no gene match: 7. The CDR3 DNA follows: TGCAGCGTTGACAAGGGGACTAGCTACGATACGCAGTATTTT. It specifies CSVDKGTSYDTQYF.

The chain carries TRBV3-1 (or the pseudogene TRBV3-2) and TRBJ1-3; D possibly corresponds to TRBD1 (5 bases). Germline lookup yields CDR1 LGHDT and CDR2 YNNKEL (reference sequence). The CDR3 runs to 14 residues. V shed 1 base and J shed 4 bases, with 8 bases lying between them. CDR3 in DNA: TGTGCCAGCAGCCAAGGGGCAGGGGGAAACACCATATATTTT. Translated: CASSQGAGGNTIYF.

This clone appeared once. The genes are TRBV16 and TRBJ1-5, with a weak D call TRBD1 (5 bases). Germline CDR1 KGHSY, CDR2 FQNENV. The CDR3 is made up of 15 amino acids. V was clipped by 5 bases and J by 1 base, with 12 bases between them. The CDR3 sequence: CASSSSGVSNQPQHF. The CDR3 DNA reads TGTGCCAGCAGCTCCTCGGGGGTGAGCAATCAGCCCCAGCATTTT.

In this sample, this clone turned up once. CDR3 loop: CASSEPSAVNYGYTF. CDR3 nucleotides: TGTGCCAGCAGTGAACCATCAGCGGTTAACTATGGCTACACCTTC. The chain couples TRBV6-1 to TRBJ1-2; D gene unclear. This CDR3 contains 15 residues. Trimming took off 2 bases at V and 1 base at J, with 11 bases between the two ends. Germline V gene sequence: CDR1 MNHNS, CDR2 SASEGT.

V usage is TRBV11-2 and J usage is TRBJ2-3; D possibly corresponds to TRBD2 (5 bases). The germline CDR1 and CDR2 sequences are SGHAT and FQNNGV. The CDR3 totals 16 residues. V lost 5 bases, J lost 0 bases, and 15 bases lay in between. CDR3 nucleotides: TGTGCCAGCAGCGAACTACGAGCGGCTAGCACAGATACGCAGTATTTT. Protein: CASSELRAASTDTQYF.

The V and J genes are TRBV19 and TRBJ1-5; D is ambiguous. CDR3 length: 14 residues. Per the germline V gene, CDR1 is LNHDA and CDR2 is SQIVND (reference sequence). The germline V and J ends were trimmed by 6 bases and 3 bases, with 12 bases remaining between them. The CDR3 loop is CASRFREINQPQHF. The CDR3 DNA reads as TGTGCCAGTAGATTCCGGGAAATCAATCAGCCCCAGCATTTT.

This clone was counted a few times. The rearrangement uses TRBV7-2 and TRBJ2-7, with D possibly TRBD2 on 5 matching bases. Germline V gene sequence: CDR1 SGHTA, CDR2 FQGNSA. The V end was cut by 8 bases, the J end by 6 bases, with 17 bases between. The CDR3 spans 13 residues. CDR3 sequence reads: CASARDSSGEQYF. In DNA form, the CDR3 reads TGTGCCAGCGCCCGGGATTCCAGTGGCGAGCAGTACTTC.

This clone has a single count. The chain combines TRBV30 with TRBJ2-5; D perhaps matches TRBD1 (6 bases). Germline V gene sequence: CDR1 GTSNPN, CDR2 SVGIG (reference sequence). CDR3 size: 16 residues. The germline V and J ends were trimmed by 2 bases and 3 bases, with 19 bases remaining between them. CDR3 residues: CAWSSPRGEDKETQYF. The CDR3 bases are TGTGCCTGGAGTAGCCCCAGGGGCGAAGATAAAGAGACCCAGTACTTC.

This clone is a singleton in its sample. This chain links TRBV7-9 with TRBJ2-7; 10 bases match TRBD1. This CDR3 is built from 15 residues. The V segment lost 4 bases and the J segment 5 bases; nucleotides outside the gene matches: 8. Germline CDR1 SEHNR, CDR2 FQNEAQ (reference sequence). CDR3 DNA: TGTGCCAGCAGCTCGTACGGACAGGGGGTCGACGAGCAGTACTTC. Its translation is CASSSYGQGVDEQYF.

V usage is TRBV6-1 and J usage is TRBJ2-1; D is possibly TRBD1 (6 bases). The V end was cut by 0 bases, the J end by 0 bases, with 12 bases between. The germline gives CDR1 MNHNS, CDR2 SASEGT. This CDR3 contains 17 residues. Here the CDR3 DNA reads TGTGCCAGCAGTGAAGCGGGGGCAGTTAGCTCCTACAATGAGCAGTTCTTC. It codes for CASSEAGAVSSYNEQFF.

This clone was picked up a small number of times. The rearrangement links TRBV5-1 to TRBJ1-5; D is perhaps TRBD1 (5 bases). Germline CDR1 SGHRS, CDR2 YFSETQ. Deletions cut 2 bases from V and 4 bases from J, with 7 bases between. The length of the CDR3 is 13 residues. CDR3 coding DNA: TGCGCCAGCAGCTTCGGGGGGAATCAGCCCCAGCATTTT. Its translation: CASSFGGNQPQHF.

The chain recombines TRBV4-2 with TRBJ2-1, with D possibly being TRBD1 (5 bases). This CDR3 contains 13 residues. CDR1 and CDR2 from the germline V gene are LGHNA and YNFKEQ. The germline V and J ends were trimmed by 0 bases and 12 bases, with 12 bases remaining between them. In nucleotides, the CDR3 is TGTGCCAGCAGCCAAGATCAGATTAGGGGGCAGTTCTTC. This sequence encodes CASSQDQIRGQFF.

The V gene is TRBV23-1, the J gene TRBJ2-6, with D maybe TRBD2 (7 bases). TRBV23-1 is designated an ORF whose function remains uncertain. This CDR3 spans 19 amino acids. V lost 6 bases and J 0 bases, leaving 21 bases between the germline ends. Here the CDR3 DNA reads TGCGCCAGCAGCCACCTCTTAAGGGGGACTACCTCTGGGGCCAACGTCCTGACTTTC. The encoded protein is CASSHLLRGTTSGANVLTF.

The gene calls are TRBV5-1 and TRBJ2-7, with 9 bases identical to TRBD1. The CDR3 spans 15 residues. The germline V gene has CDR1 SGHRS and CDR2 YFSETQ. The V segment lost 5 bases and the J segment 1 base; nucleotides outside the gene matches: 7. The CDR3 coding sequence is TGCGCCAGCAGTGGGGCCGGGACAGGGTCCTACGAGCAGTACTTC. Residues: CASSGAGTGSYEQYF.

The chain is built from TRBV4-3 and TRBJ2-3, with a possible D match to TRBD2 (6 bases). Germline V gene data show CDR1 as LGHNA and CDR2 as YSLEER. With 4 bases removed from V and 4 bases from J, the gap between germline ends came to 15 bases. The CDR3 consists of 15 residues. The CDR3 DNA sequence: TGCGCCAGCAGCCTTAGACCAGCTAGCGCAGATACGCAGTATTTT. Amino acids: CASSLRPASADTQYF.

This rearrangement joins TRBV6-5 to TRBJ1-6, with TRBD1 identical over 7 bases. Germline loops: CDR1 MNHEY, CDR2 SVGAGI. The CDR3 runs 16 residues. V gave up 2 bases and J gave up 13 bases; unmatched junction bases: 14. Here the CDR3 DNA reads TGTGCCAGCAGTTACGGTGGGACAGAGCCCCTGGGGCCCCTCCACTTT. Protein: CASSYGGTEPLGPLHF.

The rearrangement joins TRBV27 to TRBJ1-6; no definite D call. Trimming cost V 3 bases and J 7 bases, with 10 bases left between them. This CDR3 comprises 14 residues. Germline V gene data show CDR1 as MNHEY and CDR2 as SMNVEV (reference sequence). Here the CDR3 reads CASSFRGDNSPLHF. CDR3 coding DNA: TGTGCCAGCAGTTTCCGGGGTGACAATTCACCCCTCCACTTT.

This chain links TRBV7-2 with TRBJ2-3; D call uncertain. V lost 0 bases and J lost 2, with 12 bases in between. Germline CDR1 and CDR2: SGHTA and FQGNSA. The CDR3 has 16 amino acids. This chain's CDR3 is CASSLAVVDITDTQYF. In nucleotides, the CDR3 is TGTGCCAGCAGCTTAGCTGTTGTAGACATCACAGATACGCAGTATTTT.

This sequence joins TRBV28 and TRBJ1-2; D is perhaps TRBD1 (5 bases). The germline CDR1 and CDR2 sequences are MDHEN and SYDVKM. The CDR3 consists of 16 residues. Trimming took 6 bases from V and 1 from J, leaving 18 bases between them. The CDR3 region has the DNA TGTGCCAGCAGGCCCTCGGGGGGGTTCTTTAACTATGGCTACACCTTC. It is translated as CASRPSGGFFNYGYTF.

The rearrangement links TRBV2 to TRBJ2-1; D is ambiguous. CDR1 and CDR2 (germline): SNHLY, FYNNEI. Trimming pared 7 bases from V and 9 bases from J, leaving 16 bases between. The CDR3 totals 13 residues. CDR3 loop: CASKRNLLGEQFF. The CDR3 DNA follows: TGTGCCAGCAAGAGGAACCTTCTCGGTGAGCAGTTCTTC.

This clone was counted once. The V gene is TRBV7-9, the J gene TRBJ2-7; possible D gene TRBD1, 6 bases. The CDR3 extends over 15 amino acids. The V end was cut by 4 bases, the J end by 0 bases, with 13 bases between. Germline V gene sequence: CDR1 SEHNR, CDR2 FQNEAQ (reference sequence). The DNA for the CDR3 is TGTGCCAGCAGCTCCCCGACAGGAGCCTCCTACGAGCAGTACTTC. As protein: CASSSPTGASYEQYF.

The chain uses TRBV11-2 and TRBJ2-1; D gene uncertain. Between the trimmed V and J ends, which lost 3 bases and 5 bases, there was a span of 8 bases. CDR1 and CDR2 (germline): SGHAT, FQNNGV. The CDR3 is 13 residues long. The DNA for the CDR3 is TGTGCCAGCAGCTTTACAGCTCACAATGAGCAGTTCTTC. It is translated as CASSFTAHNEQFF. Combining the CDR3 with reference TRBV11-2 and TRBJ2-1 gives the whole variable domain EAGVAQSPRYKIIEKRQSVAFWCNPISGHATLYWYQQILGQGPKLLIQFQNNGVVDDSQLPKDRFSAERLKGVDSTLKIQPAKLEDSAVYLCASSFTAHNEQFFGPGTRLTVL.

This clone is a singleton in its sample. The chain joins TRBV12-3 or TRBV12-4 to TRBJ2-7; tentative D call: TRBD2 (5 bases). This CDR3 has 13 residues. Trimming cost V 2 bases and J 9 bases, with 14 bases left between them. The CDR3 bases are TGTGCCAGCAGTTTAACCCAGTTCGGAGGGCAGTACTTC. It encodes CASSLTQFGGQYF.

The chain combines TRBV4-1 with TRBJ1-5; D gene unclear. CDR3 length: 15 amino acids. The ends were cut back, 0 bases at V and 3 bases at J, with 9 bases in the middle. Germline lookup yields CDR1 MGHRA and CDR2 YSYEKL. The CDR3 region has the DNA TGCGCCAGCAGCCAAGATCCTCCCCCCAATCAGCCCCAGCATTTT. It encodes CASSQDPPPNQPQHF.

This chain joins TRBV28 and TRBJ2-6; D is undetermined. V was cut by 4 bases and J by 4 bases, with 23 bases left in between. Germline loops: CDR1 MDHEN, CDR2 SYDVKM. This CDR3 has 19 residues. As DNA, the CDR3 is TGTGCCAGCAGTTCGATATTAGAGCGATCGAAAACAGGGGCCAACGTCCTGACTTTC. It is translated as CASSSILERSKTGANVLTF.

The gene calls are TRBV5-1 and TRBJ2-1; 7 bases map to TRBD2. Looked up from germline, CDR1 is SGHRS and CDR2 is YFSETQ. The junction had 6 bases not matched to a gene; V was cut back by 3 bases and J by 0 bases. The CDR3 is 16 amino acids. The CDR3 DNA sequence: TGCGCCAGCAGCTCCCAGGCGGGAGCCTCCTACAATGAGCAGTTCTTC. This codes for CASSSQAGASYNEQFF.

This chain links TRBV5-6 with TRBJ2-7; 9 bases fit TRBD1. The CDR3 length is 15 residues. Germline CDR1 is SGHDT and CDR2 is YYEEEE. The ends lost 0 bases at V and 6 bases at J; junction bases unmatched: 7. The CDR3 nucleotides are TGTGCCAGCAGCTTGGGCCCGGGACAGGGACGCGAGCAGTACTTC. This sequence encodes CASSLGPGQGREQYF.

The V call is TRBV6-5, the J call TRBJ1-4; D is undetermined. Germline lookup yields CDR1 MNHEY and CDR2 SVGAGI. The CDR3 consists of 15 residues. V dropped 0 bases and J dropped 4 bases, with 9 bases sitting between them. The CDR3 DNA reads as TGTGCCAGCAGTTACTCTCTACTGCGTAATGAAAAACTGTTTTTT. It translates to CASSYSLLRNEKLFF.

J is TRBJ2-1 and V is TRBV7-8; 7 nucleotides align to TRBD2. Unmatched junction bases numbered 16, after V lost 5 bases and J lost 9 bases. The CDR3 contains 16 residues. Germline values: CDR1 SGHVS, CDR2 FQNEAQ. The chain's CDR3 is CASSEGAGVRVAEQFF. DNA of the CDR3: TGTGCCAGCAGCGAGGGTGCGGGGGTCCGTGTCGCTGAGCAGTTCTTC.